This T cell receptor beta chain was profiled in a study of metastatic and nonmetastatic thyroid tumors. Source study methods: Differences in CDR3 between clinicopathological groups were drawn on to build a classifier intended to discriminate distant-metastatic papillary thyroid cancer patients. TCRdb reprocessed the PCR reads via MiXCR. The V and J calls, along with clone size, are taken from TCRdb and not from the paper's own processing. Of about 52,000 clones listed, about a sixth are singletons. The CDR3 runs to 14 residues. V trimming: 7 bases; J trimming: 1 base; junction bases outside the gene matches: 7. The germline V gene has CDR1 MDHEN and CDR2 SYDVKM. Thyroid surgery had not been preceded by any treatment in any patient.

This TCR was recovered from a female donor with papillary thyroid cancer or a benign thyroid nodule (not recorded which). Some clones in this sample may be carry-over from other donors' samples. The sequenced sample consisted of blood. The chain combines TRBV28 with TRBJ2-7, with 7 bases lining up with TRBD1. CDR3 in amino acids: CASTSDRVSYEQYF. The CDR3 nucleotides read TGTGCCAGCACGTCCGACAGGGTATCCTACGAGCAGTACTTC.